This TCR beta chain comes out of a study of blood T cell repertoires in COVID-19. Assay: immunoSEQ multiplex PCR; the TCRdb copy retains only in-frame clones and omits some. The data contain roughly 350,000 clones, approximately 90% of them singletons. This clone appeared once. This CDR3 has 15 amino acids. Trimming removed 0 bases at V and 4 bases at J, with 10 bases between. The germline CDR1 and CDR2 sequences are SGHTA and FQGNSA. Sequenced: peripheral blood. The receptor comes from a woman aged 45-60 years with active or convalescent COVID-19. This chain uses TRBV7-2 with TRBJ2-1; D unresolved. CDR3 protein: CASSLALPEYNEQFF. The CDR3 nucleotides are TGTGCCAGCAGCTTAGCGCTACCCGAGTACAATGAGCAGTTCTTC.